This passage covers 9 T cell receptor beta chains from one sample sequenced in a study of T cell changes during pregnancy in multiple sclerosis. Sequencing used immunoSEQ multiplex PCR; TCRdb keeps in-frame clones, though not all of them. The sample lists under 150,000 clones; around 95% were seen once. This sample comprised peripheral blood, obtained after pregnancy. The receptors come from a female donor with multiple sclerosis, enrolled in a pregnancy study.

V and J are TRBV27 and TRBJ2-3; 8 nucleotides line up with TRBD1. Per the germline V gene, CDR1 is MNHEY and CDR2 is SMNVEV (reference sequence). This CDR3 has 15 residues. The V gene end was trimmed by 6 bases and the J gene end by 0 bases; junction bases not matched to a gene: 5. The CDR3 nucleotides are TGTGCCAGCAGCAGGGGGCTCTATAGCACAGATACGCAGTATTTT. As protein: CASSRGLYSTDTQYF.

The chain carries TRBV9 and TRBJ2-7; tentative D call: TRBD1 (6 bases). The CDR3 consists of 16 residues. Germline CDR1 SGDLS, CDR2 YYNGEE. Trimming took off 0 bases at V and 4 bases at J, with 17 bases between the two ends. The DNA for the CDR3 is TGTGCCAGCAGCGTAGCTGGTTGGACAGACACTTACGAGCAGTACTTC. Its translation is CASSVAGWTDTYEQYF.

This chain connects TRBV28 to TRBJ1-2; the D gene is possibly TRBD1 (5 bases). Germline lookup yields CDR1 MDHEN and CDR2 SYDVKM. This CDR3 contains 13 residues. The V end was cut by 3 bases, the J end by 5 bases, with 10 bases between. The CDR3 region is CASSLFGGYGYTF. DNA for the CDR3: TGTGCCAGCAGTTTGTTCGGGGGATATGGCTACACCTTC.

The V gene is TRBV6-5, the J gene TRBJ1-1; a possible D gene is TRBD1 (5 bases). This CDR3 is built from 16 residues. Germline V gene sequence: CDR1 MNHEY, CDR2 SVGAGI. V lost 2 bases and J 0 bases, leaving 13 bases between the germline ends. The CDR3 is CASSYRGNPMNTEAFF. The CDR3 DNA follows: TGTGCCAGCAGTTACAGGGGTAACCCAATGAACACTGAAGCTTTCTTT.

The chain is built from TRBV7-9 and TRBJ2-3; D not certain. Germline V lookup: CDR1 SEHNR, CDR2 FQNEAQ (reference sequence). CDR3 length equals 14 residues. Trimming took 0 bases from V and 3 from J, leaving 7 bases between them. CDR3 in DNA: TGTGCCAGCAGCTTAGCCCTACAGACAGATACGCAGTATTTT. This encodes CASSLALQTDTQYF.

The chain carries TRBV6-1 and TRBJ1-5, with 8 bases lining up with TRBD1. V dropped 4 bases and J dropped 4; count of bases not matched to a gene: 9. This CDR3 contains 16 residues. Germline V gives CDR1 MNHNS, CDR2 SASEGT. The CDR3 protein is CASSGPRQGANQPQHF. In DNA form, the CDR3 reads TGTGCCAGCAGTGGTCCCCGTCAGGGGGCGAATCAGCCCCAGCATTTT.

The chain's CDR3 is CASSLLPSSGRLTDTQYF. The CDR3 DNA is TGTGCCAGCAGCCTCCTCCCCTCGAGCGGGAGGTTAACAGATACGCAGTATTTT. This chain uses TRBV9 with TRBJ2-3, with 9 positions matching TRBD2. Germline loops: CDR1 SGDLS, CDR2 YYNGEE. There are 18 residues in the CDR3. The V segment lost 4 bases and the J segment 3 bases; nucleotides outside the gene matches: 15.

The rearrangement joins TRBV27 to TRBJ2-7, with D possibly TRBD2 on 5 matching bases. V was cut by 8 bases and J by 2 bases, with 13 bases left in between. CDR1 MNHEY and CDR2 SMNVEV come from the germline V gene (reference sequence). The CDR3 spans 13 residues. CDR3 sequence: CASAGQGTYEQYF. The CDR3 DNA sequence: TGTGCCAGCGCGGGCCAAGGCACCTACGAGCAGTACTTC.

The V gene is TRBV28, the J gene TRBJ1-3, with D uncertain. This CDR3 spans 15 amino acids. Per germline, CDR1 MDHEN and CDR2 SYDVKM. V shed 4 bases and J shed 1 base, with 11 bases lying between them. In DNA form, the CDR3 reads TGTGCCAGCAGTTCCCATCGGTTTTCTGGAAACACCATATATTTT. It translates to CASSSHRFSGNTIYF. The full variable domain, its missing parts supplied by reference TRBV28 and TRBJ1-3, is DVKVTQSSRYLVKRTGEKVFLECVQDMDHENMFWYRQDPGLGLRLIYFSYDVKMKEKGDIPEGYSVSREKKERFSLILESASTNQTSMYLCASSSHRFSGNTIYFGEGSWLTVV.